The T cell receptor (beta chain) under discussion was sequenced for a study of Ad26.COV2.S vaccination and SARS-CoV-2 variants. In the study overall: Donor had been placed in the Ad26.COV2.S arm of the COV1001 trial.

With 1 base removed from V and 5 bases from J, the gap between germline ends came to 11 bases. Germline V gene sequence: CDR1 PRHDT, CDR2 FYEKMQ (reference sequence). There are 14 residues in the CDR3. Assay used: immunoSEQ multiplex PCR; TCRdb lists only in-frame clones, some missing. Counted here are over 350,000 clones, about nine tenths occurring once; the ten biggest clones make up 3% to 3.5%. Study-level points and caveats: Substantial breadth in spike-specific CD8+ and CD4+ T cell responses was reportedly seen after vaccination. Vaccine and placebo recipients had comparable breadth of non-spike TCRs.

In the case of this clone: What it binds is unknown.

The sample's treatment: roughly 18 received Ad26.COV2.S at low or high dose, single or two shots; several received placebo; per-sample allocation not given. Repertoires come from day 63 after the first vaccine or placebo injection. An Ad26 vector was used to express Wuhan-strain SARS-CoV-2 spike as the vaccine. The TCR was taken from a person aged 18-65 years who received the Ad26.COV2.S COVID-19 vaccine or a placebo. The chain couples TRBV13 to TRBJ1-2; tentatively, D is TRBD1 (5 bases). This material consisted of peripheral blood, taken in a trial of Ad26.COV2.S vaccine versus placebo. The DNA of the CDR3 is TGTGCCAGCAGCTTAGAAGGGACCTATTATGGCTACACCTTC. Residues: CASSLEGTYYGYTF.